This T cell receptor (beta chain) is from a study of blood T cell repertoires in COVID-19. Looking at the study overall: Samples taken during acute and convalescent COVID-19 were collected in the United States, Italy and Spain. The analysed material was cDNA or gDNA that came from T cells, B-cell-depleted T cells, or PBMCs.

Germline V CDR1 and CDR2: SGHTA, FQGTGA. CDR3 length: 15 amino acids. J lost 3 bases, V lost 1 base, and 1 base had no gene match. Under the authors' procedure: The authors estimated nucleated cell counts from reference gene primer amplification. Libraries were prepared by immunoSEQ multiplex PCR; TCRdb keeps only in-frame clonotypes and omits some of them. The V and J calls and clone size come from that table; D and trimming were worked out from the DNA. The sample lists tens of thousands of clones; 80% to 90% were seen once. The chain couples TRBV7-3 to TRBJ2-3, with TRBD2 matching over 10 bases. The sequencing input was peripheral blood. This clonotype originated in a woman of 80 years or more with active COVID-19. CDR3 nucleotide sequence: TGTGCCAGCAGCTTAAATAGCGGGGGGACAGATACGCAGTATTTT. It encodes CASSLNSGGTDTQYF.